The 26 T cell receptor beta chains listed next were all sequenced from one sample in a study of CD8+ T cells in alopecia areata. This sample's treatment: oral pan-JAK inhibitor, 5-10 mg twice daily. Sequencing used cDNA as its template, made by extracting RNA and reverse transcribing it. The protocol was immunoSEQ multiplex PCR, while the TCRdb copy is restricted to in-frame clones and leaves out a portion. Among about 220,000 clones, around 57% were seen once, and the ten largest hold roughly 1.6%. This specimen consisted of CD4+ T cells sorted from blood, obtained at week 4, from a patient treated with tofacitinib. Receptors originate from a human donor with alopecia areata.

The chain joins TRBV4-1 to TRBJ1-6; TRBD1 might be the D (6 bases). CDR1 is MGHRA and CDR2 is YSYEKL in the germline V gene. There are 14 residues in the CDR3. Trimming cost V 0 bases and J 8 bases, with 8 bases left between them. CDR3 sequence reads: CASSQDYRDSPLHF. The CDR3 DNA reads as TGCGCCAGCAGCCAAGATTACAGGGATTCACCCCTCCACTTT.

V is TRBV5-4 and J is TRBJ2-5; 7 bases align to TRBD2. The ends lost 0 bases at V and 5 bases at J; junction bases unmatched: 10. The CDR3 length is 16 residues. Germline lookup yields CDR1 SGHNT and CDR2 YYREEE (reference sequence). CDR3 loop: CASSLAAGRGKETQYF. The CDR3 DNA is TGTGCCAGCAGCTTGGCAGCGGGGCGGGGTAAGGAGACCCAGTACTTC.

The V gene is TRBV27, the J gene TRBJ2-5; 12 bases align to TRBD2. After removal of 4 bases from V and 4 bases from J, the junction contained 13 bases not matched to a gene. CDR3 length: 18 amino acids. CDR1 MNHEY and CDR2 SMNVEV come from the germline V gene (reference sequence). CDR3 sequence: CASSSKLAGGPRRETQYF. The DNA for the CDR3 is TGTGCCAGCAGTTCCAAACTAGCGGGGGGACCTCGGAGAGAGACCCAGTACTTC.

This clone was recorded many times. The CDR3 protein is CASSPGDRSNQPQHF. DNA of the CDR3: TGCGCCAGCAGCCCCGGAGACAGGAGCAATCAGCCCCAGCATTTT. The rearrangement links TRBV5-1 to TRBJ1-5; D might be TRBD1 (6 bases). V gave up 4 bases and J gave up 1 base, with 12 bases separating them. The CDR3 spans 15 residues. Per the germline V gene, CDR1 is SGHRS and CDR2 is YFSETQ.

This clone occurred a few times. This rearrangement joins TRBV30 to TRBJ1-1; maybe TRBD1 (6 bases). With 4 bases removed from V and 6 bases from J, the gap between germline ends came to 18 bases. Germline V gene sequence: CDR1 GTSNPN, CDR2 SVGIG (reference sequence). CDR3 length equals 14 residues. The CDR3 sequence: CAWNGFAGVAEAFF. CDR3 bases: TGTGCCTGGAACGGATTTGCAGGGGTCGCTGAAGCTTTCTTT.

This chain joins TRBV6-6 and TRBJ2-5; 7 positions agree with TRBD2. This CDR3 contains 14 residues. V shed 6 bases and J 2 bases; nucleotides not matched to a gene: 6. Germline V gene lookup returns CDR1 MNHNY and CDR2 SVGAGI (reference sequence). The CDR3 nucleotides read TGTGCCAGCAGCCGGGGGGTCGGACAAGAGACCCAGTACTTC. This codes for CASSRGVGQETQYF.

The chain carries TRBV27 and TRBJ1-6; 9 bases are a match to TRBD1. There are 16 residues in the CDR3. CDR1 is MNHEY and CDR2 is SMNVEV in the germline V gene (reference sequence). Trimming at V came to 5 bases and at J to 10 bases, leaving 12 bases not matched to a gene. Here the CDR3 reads CASSPIPGQGGSPLHF. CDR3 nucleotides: TGTGCCAGCAGTCCCATTCCGGGACAGGGTGGATCACCCCTCCACTTT.

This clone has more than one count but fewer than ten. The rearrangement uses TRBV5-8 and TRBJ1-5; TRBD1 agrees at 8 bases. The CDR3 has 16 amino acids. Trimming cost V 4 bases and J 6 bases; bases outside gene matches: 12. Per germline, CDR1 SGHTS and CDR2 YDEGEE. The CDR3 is CASSPQGGRGRQPQHF. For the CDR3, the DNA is TGTGCCAGCAGCCCACAGGGTGGCAGGGGGCGTCAGCCCCAGCATTTT.

The CDR3: CSVGDRENSGTF. DNA for the CDR3: TGCAGCGTTGGGGACAGGGAAAATTCGGGAACCTTC. This sequence joins TRBV29-1 and TRBJ1-2; 9 bases are a match to TRBD1. Germline V CDR1 and CDR2: SQVTM, ANQGSEA. J lost 14 bases, V lost 4 bases, and 11 bases had no gene match. CDR3 size: 12 residues.

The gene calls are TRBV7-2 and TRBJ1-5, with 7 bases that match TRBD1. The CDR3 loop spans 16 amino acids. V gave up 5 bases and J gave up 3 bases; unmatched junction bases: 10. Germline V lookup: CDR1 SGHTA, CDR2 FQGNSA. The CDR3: CASSLPTGRNNQPQHF. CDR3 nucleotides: TGTGCCAGCAGCCTACCGACAGGGAGAAACAATCAGCCCCAGCATTTT.

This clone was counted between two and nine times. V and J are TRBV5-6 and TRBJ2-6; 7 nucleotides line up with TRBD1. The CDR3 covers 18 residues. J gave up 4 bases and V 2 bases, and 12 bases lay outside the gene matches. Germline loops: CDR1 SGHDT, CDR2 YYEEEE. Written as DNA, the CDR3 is TGTGCCAGCAGCTTACCGACAGGGCATGCCTCCGGGGCCAACGTCCTGACTTTC. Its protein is CASSLPTGHASGANVLTF.

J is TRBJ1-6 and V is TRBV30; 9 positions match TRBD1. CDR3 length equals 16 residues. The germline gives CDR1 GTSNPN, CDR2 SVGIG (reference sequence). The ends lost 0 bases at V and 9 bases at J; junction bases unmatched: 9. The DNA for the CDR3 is TGTGCCTGGAGTGTACAAATAGGACAGGGGACTTCACCCCTCCACTTT. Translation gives CAWSVQIGQGTSPLHF.

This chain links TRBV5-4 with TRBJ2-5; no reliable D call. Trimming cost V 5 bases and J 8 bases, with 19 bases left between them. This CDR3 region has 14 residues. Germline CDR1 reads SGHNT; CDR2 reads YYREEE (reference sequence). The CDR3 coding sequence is TGTGCCAGCAGTTCTTCTAGGATACCGCACACCCAGTACTTC. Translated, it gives CASSSSRIPHTQYF.

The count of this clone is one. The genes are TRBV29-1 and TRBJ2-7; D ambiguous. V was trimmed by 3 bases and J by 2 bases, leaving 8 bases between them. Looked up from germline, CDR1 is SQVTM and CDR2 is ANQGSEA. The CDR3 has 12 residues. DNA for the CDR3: TGCAGCGTTGATATTGGGGCCTACGAGCAGTACTTC. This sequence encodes CSVDIGAYEQYF.

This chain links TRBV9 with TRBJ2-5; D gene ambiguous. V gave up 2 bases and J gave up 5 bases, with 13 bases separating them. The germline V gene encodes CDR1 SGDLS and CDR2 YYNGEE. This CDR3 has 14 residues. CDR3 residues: CASSVDGLTETQYF. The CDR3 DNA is TGTGCCAGCAGCGTGGACGGCCTGACGGAGACCCAGTACTTC. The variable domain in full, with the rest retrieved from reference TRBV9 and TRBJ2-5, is DSGVTQTPKHLITATGQRVTLRCSPRSGDLSVYWYQQSLDQGLQFLIQYYNGEERAKGNILERFSAQQFPDLHSELNLSSLELGDSALYFCASSVDGLTETQYFGPGTRLLVL.

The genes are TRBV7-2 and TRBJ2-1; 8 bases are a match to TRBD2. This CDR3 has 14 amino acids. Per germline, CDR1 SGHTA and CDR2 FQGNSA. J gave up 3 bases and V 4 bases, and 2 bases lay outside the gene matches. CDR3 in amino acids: CASSSSGGYNEQFF. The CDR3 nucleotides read TGTGCCAGCAGCTCAAGCGGGGGCTACAATGAGCAGTTCTTC.

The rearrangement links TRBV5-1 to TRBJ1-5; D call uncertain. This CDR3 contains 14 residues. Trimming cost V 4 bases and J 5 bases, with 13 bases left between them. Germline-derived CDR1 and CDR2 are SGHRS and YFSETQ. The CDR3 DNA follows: TGCGCCAGCAGCGAGGCCCCCAACCATCAGCCCCAGCATTTT. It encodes CASSEAPNHQPQHF.

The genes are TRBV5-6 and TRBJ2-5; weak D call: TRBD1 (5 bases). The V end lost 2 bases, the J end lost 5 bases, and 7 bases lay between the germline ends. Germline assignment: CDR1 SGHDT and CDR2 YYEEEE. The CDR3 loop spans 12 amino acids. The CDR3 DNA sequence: TGTGCCAGCAGCTTCAAGGGGGAGACCCAGTACTTC. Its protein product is CASSFKGETQYF. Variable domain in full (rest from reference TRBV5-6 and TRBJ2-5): DAGVTQSPTHLIKTRGQQVTLRCSPKSGHDTVSWYQQALGQGPQFIFQYYEEEERQRGNFPDRFSGHQFPNYSSELNVNALLLGDSALYLCASSFKGETQYFGPGTRLLVL.

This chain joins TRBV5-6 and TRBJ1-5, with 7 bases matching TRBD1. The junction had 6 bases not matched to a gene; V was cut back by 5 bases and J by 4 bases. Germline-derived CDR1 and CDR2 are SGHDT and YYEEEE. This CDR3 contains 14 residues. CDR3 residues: CASSSQGRNQPQHF. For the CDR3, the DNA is TGTGCCAGCAGTTCACAGGGGAGGAATCAGCCCCAGCATTTT.

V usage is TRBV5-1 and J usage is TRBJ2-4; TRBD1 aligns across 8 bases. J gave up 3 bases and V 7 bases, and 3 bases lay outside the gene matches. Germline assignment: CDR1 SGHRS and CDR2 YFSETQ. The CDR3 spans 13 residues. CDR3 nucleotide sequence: TGCGCCAGCCAGGACAGGGACAAAAACATTCAGTACTTC. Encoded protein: CASQDRDKNIQYF.

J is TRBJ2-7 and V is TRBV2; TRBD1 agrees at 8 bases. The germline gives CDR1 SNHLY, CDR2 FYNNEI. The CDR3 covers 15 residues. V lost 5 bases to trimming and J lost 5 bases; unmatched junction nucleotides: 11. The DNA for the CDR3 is TGTGCCAGCAGTCCTGACAGGGGATCGGTTGACGAGCAGTACTTC. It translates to CASSPDRGSVDEQYF.

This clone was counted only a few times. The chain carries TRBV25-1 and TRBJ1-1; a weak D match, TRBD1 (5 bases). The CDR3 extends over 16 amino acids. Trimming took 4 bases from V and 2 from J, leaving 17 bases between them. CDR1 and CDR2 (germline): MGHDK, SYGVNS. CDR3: CASSGSRAGRNTEAFF. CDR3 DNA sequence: TGTGCCAGCAGTGGATCCAGGGCCGGAAGAAACACTGAAGCTTTCTTT.

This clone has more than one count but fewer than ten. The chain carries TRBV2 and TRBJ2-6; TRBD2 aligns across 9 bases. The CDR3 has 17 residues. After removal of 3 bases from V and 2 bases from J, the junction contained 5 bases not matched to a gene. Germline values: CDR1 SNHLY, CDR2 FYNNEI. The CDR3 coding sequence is TGTGCCAGCAGTGATGGTAGCGGGGGAGCTGGGGCCAACGTCCTGACTTTC. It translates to CASSDGSGGAGANVLTF.

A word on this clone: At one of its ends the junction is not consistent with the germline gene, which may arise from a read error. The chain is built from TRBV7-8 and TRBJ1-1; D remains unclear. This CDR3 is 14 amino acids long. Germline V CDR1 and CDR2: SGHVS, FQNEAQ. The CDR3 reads CASSSSGGNIEAFF. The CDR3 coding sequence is TGTGCCAGCAGCTCATCCGGAGGGAACATTGAAGCTTTCTTT.

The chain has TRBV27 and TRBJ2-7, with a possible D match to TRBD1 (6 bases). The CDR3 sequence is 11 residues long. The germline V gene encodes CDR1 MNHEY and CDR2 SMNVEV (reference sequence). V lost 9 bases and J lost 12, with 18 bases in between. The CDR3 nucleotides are TGTGCCAGTGCACGCCGGGACAATCTGTACTTC. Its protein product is CASARRDNLYF.

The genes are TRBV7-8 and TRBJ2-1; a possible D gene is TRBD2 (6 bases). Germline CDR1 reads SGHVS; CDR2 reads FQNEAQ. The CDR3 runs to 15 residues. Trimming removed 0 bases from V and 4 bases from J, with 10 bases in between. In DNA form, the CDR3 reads TGTGCCAGCAGCTTAGCGCGGGGAACATACAATGAGCAGTTCTTC. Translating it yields CASSLARGTYNEQFF.